Included here is one TCR beta chain sequence, with context. The antigen is undetermined. The germline V gene encodes CDR1 SQVTM and CDR2 ANQGSEA. The CDR3 is made up of 17 amino acids. V was clipped by 7 bases and J by 1 base; unmatched bases: 6. cDNA prepared by RNA extraction and subsequent reverse transcription served as the template for sequencing. Assay: immunoSEQ multiplex PCR; the TCRdb copy retains only in-frame clones and omits some. The profile shows 130,000 to 150,000 clones, 62% of them singletons. The sample comes from a study of CD8+ T cells in alopecia areata. General observations from the study: Patients displayed less clarity in TCR sharing than mice, a finding possibly related to HLA. Compared with normal scalp, lesional scalp had higher clonality and more expanded CD8+ clones.

The specimen sequenced was CD8+ T cells sorted from blood. The chain carries TRBV29-1 and TRBJ2-6, with 14 nucleotides matching TRBD2. The TCR sequence derives from a human donor in good health. CDR3 region: CSAPGLAGESGANVLTF. The DNA for the CDR3 is TGCAGCGCCCCGGGACTAGCGGGAGAGTCTGGGGCCAACGTCCTGACTTTC.